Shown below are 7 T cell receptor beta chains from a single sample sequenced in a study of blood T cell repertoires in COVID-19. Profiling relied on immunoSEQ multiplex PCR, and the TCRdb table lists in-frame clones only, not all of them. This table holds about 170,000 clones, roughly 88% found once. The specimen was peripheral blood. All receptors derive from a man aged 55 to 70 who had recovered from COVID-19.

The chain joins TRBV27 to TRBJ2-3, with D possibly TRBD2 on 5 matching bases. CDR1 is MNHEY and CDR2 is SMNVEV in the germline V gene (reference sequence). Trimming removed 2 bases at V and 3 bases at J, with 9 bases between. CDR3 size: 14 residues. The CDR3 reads CASSLQRATDTQYF. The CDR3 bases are TGTGCCAGCAGTTTACAGAGGGCTACAGATACGCAGTATTTT.

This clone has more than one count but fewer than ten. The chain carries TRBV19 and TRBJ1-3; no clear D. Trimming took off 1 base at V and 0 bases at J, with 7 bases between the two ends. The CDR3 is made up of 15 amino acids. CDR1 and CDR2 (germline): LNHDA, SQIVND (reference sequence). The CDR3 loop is CASSIGSYSGNTIYF. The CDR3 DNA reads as TGTGCCAGTAGTATAGGGTCCTACTCTGGAAACACCATATATTTT.

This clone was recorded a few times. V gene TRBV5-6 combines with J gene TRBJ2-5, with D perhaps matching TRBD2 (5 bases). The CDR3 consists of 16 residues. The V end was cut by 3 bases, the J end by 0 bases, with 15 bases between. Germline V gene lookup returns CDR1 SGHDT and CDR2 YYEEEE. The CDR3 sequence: CASSYLAGGYQETQYF. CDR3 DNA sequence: TGTGCCAGCAGCTACCTGGCGGGCGGGTACCAAGAGACCCAGTACTTC. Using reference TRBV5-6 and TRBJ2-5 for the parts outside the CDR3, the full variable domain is DAGVTQSPTHLIKTRGQQVTLRCSPKSGHDTVSWYQQALGQGPQFIFQYYEEEERQRGNFPDRFSGHQFPNYSSELNVNALLLGDSALYLCASSYLAGGYQETQYFGPGTRLLVL.

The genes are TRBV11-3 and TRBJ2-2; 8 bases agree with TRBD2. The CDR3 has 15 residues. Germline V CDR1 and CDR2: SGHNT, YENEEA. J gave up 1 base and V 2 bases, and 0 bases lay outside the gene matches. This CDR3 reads CASSLSGGNTGELFF. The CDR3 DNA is TGTGCCAGCAGCTTAAGCGGGGGGAACACCGGGGAGCTGTTTTTT.

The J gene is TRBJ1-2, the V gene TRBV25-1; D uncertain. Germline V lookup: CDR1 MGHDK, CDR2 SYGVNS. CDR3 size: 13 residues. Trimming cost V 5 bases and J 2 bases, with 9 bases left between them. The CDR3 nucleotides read TGTGCCAGCAGTATTGACACGAACTATGGCTACACCTTC. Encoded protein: CASSIDTNYGYTF.

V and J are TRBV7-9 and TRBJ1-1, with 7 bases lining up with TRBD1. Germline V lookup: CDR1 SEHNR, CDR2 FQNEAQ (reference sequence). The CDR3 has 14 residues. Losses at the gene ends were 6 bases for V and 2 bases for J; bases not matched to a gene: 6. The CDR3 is CASREGGANTEAFF. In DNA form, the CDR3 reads TGTGCCAGCAGGGAAGGGGGCGCCAACACTGAAGCTTTCTTT.

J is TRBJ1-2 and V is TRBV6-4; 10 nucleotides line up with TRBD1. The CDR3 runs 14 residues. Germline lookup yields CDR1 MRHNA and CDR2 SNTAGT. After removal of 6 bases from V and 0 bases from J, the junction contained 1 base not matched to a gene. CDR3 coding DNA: TGTGCCAGCAGGGGACAGGGGCCTAACTATGGCTACACCTTC. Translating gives CASRGQGPNYGYTF.